A selection of T cell receptor beta chains follows, all from one sample in a study of T cells in Graves' hyperthyroidism and ophthalmopathy. In TCRdb, the multiplex PCR reads were re-called with MiXCR into one record per CDR3 protein. The data hold about 200,000 distinct CDR3 sequences, with more than 15% observed a single time. Material for sequencing was blood. These receptors came from a middle-aged man with Graves' hyperthyroidism. Both conserved end residues are part of each CDR3.

TRBV28	TRBJ1-3	CASSSGGVEGNTIYF
TRBV7-9	TRBJ2-3	CASSPLSAGGASTDTQYF
TRBV29-1	TRBJ2-2	CSVDRNTGELFF
TRBV9	TRBJ2-5	CASSPRIQETQYF
TRBV3-1	TRBJ1-1	CASSPPTGSNTEAFF
TRBV6-5	TRBJ1-4	CASSYSGQTSEKLFF
TRBV5-1	TRBJ2-2	CASNHRGPGTGELFF
TRBV6-5	TRBJ2-1	CASSYSGGEQFF
TRBV20-1	TRBJ2-2	CSARRAGNTGELFF
TRBV7-8	TRBJ2-1	CASSINGLAAYNEQFF
TRBV4-2	TRBJ2-5	CASSQIQETQYF
TRBV7-6	TRBJ1-3	CASSLGTRSGNTIYF
TRBV6-5	TRBJ1-2	CASSYSPTGINGYTF
TRBV11-1	TRBJ2-1	CASTPSSAGEGYNEQFF
TRBV28	TRBJ1-2	CASSLSDRDGYTF
TRBV7-2	TRBJ2-4	CASTPLLAKNIQYF
TRBV12-3/TRBV12-4	TRBJ2-3	CASSPTGDTQYF
TRBV20-1	TRBJ2-3	CSERGTTTDTQYF
TRBV20-1	TRBJ2-1	CSAGGLAGYNEQFF
TRBV28	TRBJ1-5	CASSTDSNQPQHF
TRBV2	TRBJ2-2	CASRTGLTGELFF
TRBV20-1	TRBJ2-4	CSAILAGGDIQYF
TRBV6-1	TRBJ2-7	CASSAVRAGDHEQYF
TRBV20-1	TRBJ2-5	CSASPTSAQETQYF
TRBV12-5	TRBJ2-1	CASGSLAGGYYNEQFF
TRBV7-9	TRBJ2-7	CASSFPGAYEQYF
TRBV9	TRBJ2-3	CASSTSGPSTDTQYF
TRBV12-5	TRBJ2-7	CASGPSSLEQYF
TRBV18	TRBJ2-3	CASSLKSRGDTQYF
TRBV4-1	TRBJ1-4	CASSQGRLGGGNEKLFF
TRBV28	TRBJ1-4	CASRPDREREKLFF